The clone carrying this T cell receptor beta chain turned up a few times. Its antigen is still unknown. The record originates from a study of vaccination effects on CD4 cells after COVID-19. Once cultured for under 11 days, the cells underwent separation to obtain CD4+ T cells. Sequenced by immunoSEQ multiplex PCR; TCRdb stores in-frame clones only, minus some. The sample yields 65,000 to 80,000 clones, around 77% seen once. CDR3 length equals 12 residues. The V end lost 2 bases, the J end lost 8 bases, and 6 bases lay between the germline ends. CDR1 is LNHNV and CDR2 is YYDKDF in the germline V gene (reference sequence).

This TCR was sampled from a human donor who received a COVID-19 vaccine. The sequencing used CD4+ T cells from PBMCs cultured without peptide, collected before COVID-19 vaccination. The rearrangement links TRBV15 to TRBJ1-4, with D uncertain. CDR3 region: CATSRQEEKLFF. CDR3 sequence (DNA): TGTGCCACCAGCAGACAGGAAGAAAAACTGTTTTTT.